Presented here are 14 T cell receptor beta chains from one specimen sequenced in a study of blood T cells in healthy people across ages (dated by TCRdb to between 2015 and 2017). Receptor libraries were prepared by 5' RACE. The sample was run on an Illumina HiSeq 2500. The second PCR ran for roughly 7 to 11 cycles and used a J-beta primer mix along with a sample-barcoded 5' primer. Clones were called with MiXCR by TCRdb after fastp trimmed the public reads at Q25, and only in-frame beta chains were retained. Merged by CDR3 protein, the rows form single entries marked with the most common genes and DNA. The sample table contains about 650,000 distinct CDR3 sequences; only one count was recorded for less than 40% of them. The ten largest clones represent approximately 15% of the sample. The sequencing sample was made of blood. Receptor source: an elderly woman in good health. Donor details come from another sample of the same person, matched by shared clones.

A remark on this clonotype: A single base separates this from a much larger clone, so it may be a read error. The CDR3 region has the DNA TGTGCCAGCAGTTACCAAGGAGGGGGCGGGGTCACCGGGGAGCGGTTTTTT. This sequence encodes CASSYQGGGGVTGERFF. This chain links TRBV6-6 with TRBJ2-2; D possibly corresponds to TRBD1 (7 bases). Germline loops: CDR1 MNHNY, CDR2 SVGAGI (reference sequence). This CDR3 has 17 amino acids.

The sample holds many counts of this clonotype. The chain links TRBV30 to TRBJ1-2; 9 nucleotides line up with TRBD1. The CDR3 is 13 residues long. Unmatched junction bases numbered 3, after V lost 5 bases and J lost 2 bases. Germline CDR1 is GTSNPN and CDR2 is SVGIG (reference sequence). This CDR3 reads CAWVQGANYGYTF. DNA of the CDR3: TGTGCCTGGGTACAGGGGGCGAACTATGGCTACACCTTC.

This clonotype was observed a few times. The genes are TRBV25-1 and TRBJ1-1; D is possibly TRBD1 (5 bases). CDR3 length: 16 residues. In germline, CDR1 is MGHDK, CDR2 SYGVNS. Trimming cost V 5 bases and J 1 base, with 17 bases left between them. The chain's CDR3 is CASSLRSPGKNTEAFF. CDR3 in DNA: TGTGCCAGCAGTTTGAGGAGCCCAGGGAAGAACACTGAAGCTTTCTTT. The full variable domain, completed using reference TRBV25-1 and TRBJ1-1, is EADIYQTPRYLVIGTGKKITLECSQTMGHDKMYWYQQDPGMELHLIHYSYGVNSTEKGDLSSESTVSRIRTEHFPLTLESARPSHTSQYLCASSLRSPGKNTEAFFGQGTRLTVV.

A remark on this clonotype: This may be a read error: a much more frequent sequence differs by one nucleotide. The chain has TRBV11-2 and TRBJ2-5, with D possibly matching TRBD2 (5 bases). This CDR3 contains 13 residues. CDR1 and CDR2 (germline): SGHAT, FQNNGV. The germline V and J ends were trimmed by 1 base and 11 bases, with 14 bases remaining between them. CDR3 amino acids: CASSLVRGFEQYF. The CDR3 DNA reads TGTGCCAGCAGCTTAGTCCGGGGATTTGAGCAGTACTTC.

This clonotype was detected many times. CDR3 loop: CASSLPPSGGARETQYF. The CDR3 region has the DNA TGCGCCAGCAGCTTGCCACCTAGCGGGGGGGCCCGGGAGACCCAGTACTTC. The rearrangement uses TRBV5-1 and TRBJ2-5; TRBD2 matches 12 bases. Germline V gene lookup returns CDR1 SGHRS and CDR2 YFSETQ. V dropped 1 base and J dropped 5; count of bases not matched to a gene: 9. The CDR3 has 17 residues.

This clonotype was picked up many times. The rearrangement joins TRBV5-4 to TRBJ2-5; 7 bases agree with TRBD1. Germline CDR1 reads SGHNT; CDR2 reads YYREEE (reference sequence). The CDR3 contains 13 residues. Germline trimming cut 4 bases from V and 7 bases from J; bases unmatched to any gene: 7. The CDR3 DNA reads TGTGCCAGCAGCGGAACAGGGGTCCTGACCCAGTACTTC. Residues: CASSGTGVLTQYF.

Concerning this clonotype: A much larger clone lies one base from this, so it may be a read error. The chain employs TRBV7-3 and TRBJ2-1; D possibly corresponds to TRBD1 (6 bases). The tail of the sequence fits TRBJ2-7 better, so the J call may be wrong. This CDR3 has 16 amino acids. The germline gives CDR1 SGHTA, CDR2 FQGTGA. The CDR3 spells CASSLTPGTTYNEQYF. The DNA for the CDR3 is TGTGCCAGCAGCTTAACCCCCGGGACAACCTACAATGAGCAGTACTTC.

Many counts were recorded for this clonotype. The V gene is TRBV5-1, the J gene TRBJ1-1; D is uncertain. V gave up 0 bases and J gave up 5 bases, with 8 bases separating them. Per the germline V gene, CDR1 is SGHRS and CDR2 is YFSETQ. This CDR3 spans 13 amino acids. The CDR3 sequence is CASSLVMGTEAFF. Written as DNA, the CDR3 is TGCGCCAGCAGCTTGGTGATGGGTACTGAAGCTTTCTTT.

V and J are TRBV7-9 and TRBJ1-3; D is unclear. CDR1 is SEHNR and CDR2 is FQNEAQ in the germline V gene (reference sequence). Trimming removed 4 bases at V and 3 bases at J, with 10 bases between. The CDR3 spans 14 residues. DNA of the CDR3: TGTGCCAGCAGCTCAAGGGAGGATGGAAACACCATATATTTT. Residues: CASSSREDGNTIYF.

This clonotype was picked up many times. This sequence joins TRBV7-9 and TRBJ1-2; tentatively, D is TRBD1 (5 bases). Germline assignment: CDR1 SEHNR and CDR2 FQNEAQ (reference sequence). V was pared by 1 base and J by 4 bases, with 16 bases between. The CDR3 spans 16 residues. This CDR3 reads CASSLGGQEVVYGYTF. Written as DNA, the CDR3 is TGTGCCAGCAGCTTAGGGGGCCAGGAAGTAGTCTATGGCTACACCTTC.

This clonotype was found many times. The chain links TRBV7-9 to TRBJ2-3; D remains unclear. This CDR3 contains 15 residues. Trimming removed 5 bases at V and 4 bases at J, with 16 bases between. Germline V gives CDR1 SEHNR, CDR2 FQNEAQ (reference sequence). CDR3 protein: CASSSLDGSPDTQYF. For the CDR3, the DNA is TGTGCCAGCAGCAGCTTAGATGGTAGCCCAGATACGCAGTATTTT.

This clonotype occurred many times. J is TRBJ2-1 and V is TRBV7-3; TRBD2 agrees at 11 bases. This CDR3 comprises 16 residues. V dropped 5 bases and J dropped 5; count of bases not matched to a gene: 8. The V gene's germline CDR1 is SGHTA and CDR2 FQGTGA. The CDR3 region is CASSPFASGGNNEQFF. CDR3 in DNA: TGTGCCAGCAGCCCTTTTGCTAGCGGGGGGAACAATGAGCAGTTCTTC. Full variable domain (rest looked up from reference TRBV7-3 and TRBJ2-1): GAGVSQTPSNKVTEKGKYVELRCDPISGHTALYWYRQSLGQGPEFLIYFQGTGAADDSGLPNDRFFAVRPEGSVSTLKIQRTERGDSAVYLCASSPFASGGNNEQFFGPGTRLTVL.

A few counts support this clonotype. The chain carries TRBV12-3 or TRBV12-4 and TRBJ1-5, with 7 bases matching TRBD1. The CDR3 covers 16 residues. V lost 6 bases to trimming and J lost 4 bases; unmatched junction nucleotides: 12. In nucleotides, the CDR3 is TGTGCCAGCAGCCTAGACAGGGAAGGTTGGAATCAGCCCCAGCATTTT. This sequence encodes CASSLDREGWNQPQHF.

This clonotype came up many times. The CDR3 bases are TGTGCCAGCAGCCGGGGGGACATACTTGAAAAACTGTTTTTT. Protein sequence: CASSRGDILEKLFF. The chain is built from TRBV6-6 and TRBJ1-4, with D perhaps matching TRBD1 (6 bases). Trimming pared 6 bases from V and 7 bases from J, leaving 15 bases between. The length of the CDR3 is 14 residues. CDR1 and CDR2 (germline): MNHNY, SVGAGI (reference sequence).